Below, 32 T cell receptor beta chains from the same sample are listed, as sequenced in a study of shared clonotypes between healthy human individuals. Method: immunoSEQ multiplex PCR; TCRdb's copy keeps in-frame clones and lacks some. The table has 190,000 or so clones, about 93% seen once. Specimen: naive CD4+ T cells sorted from blood. The subset is: CD45RA+ positively selected. The receptors were sampled from a woman aged 30 to 39 in good health.

This chain links TRBV10-3 with TRBJ2-2; D is unresolved. The CDR3 is 14 amino acids. V lost 3 bases and J 0 bases, leaving 5 bases between the germline ends. CDR1 is ENHRY and CDR2 is SYGVKD in the germline V gene. The CDR3 here is CAISDRSNTGELFF. The DNA of the CDR3 is TGTGCCATCAGTGATCGTTCGAACACCGGGGAGCTGTTTTTT.

V usage is TRBV18 and J usage is TRBJ1-2; 8 positions agree with TRBD1. The CDR3 runs 14 residues. CDR1 is KGHSH, CDR2 LQKENI, per germline. Trimming removed 3 bases from V and 6 bases from J; junction bases left unmatched: 6. The CDR3, as DNA: TGTGCCAGCTCACCCGACAGGGGTGGGGATGGCTACACCTTC. This gives the protein CASSPDRGGDGYTF.

This rearrangement joins TRBV9 to TRBJ2-7; 10 positions match TRBD1. J lost 0 bases, V lost 3 bases, and 6 bases had no gene match. Germline values: CDR1 SGDLS, CDR2 YYNGEE. The CDR3 has 16 amino acids. Here the CDR3 DNA reads TGTGCCAGCAGCGCCCGGACAGGGGGGTTCTCCTACGAGCAGTACTTC. Encoded protein: CASSARTGGFSYEQYF. Looking up the rest from reference TRBV9 and TRBJ2-7 gives the full variable domain: DSGVTQTPKHLITATGQRVTLRCSPRSGDLSVYWYQQSLDQGLQFLIQYYNGEERAKGNILERFSAQQFPDLHSELNLSSLELGDSALYFCASSARTGGFSYEQYFGPGTRLTVT.

This chain connects TRBV28 to TRBJ2-5; 7 bases match TRBD2. Germline CDR1 reads MDHEN; CDR2 reads SYDVKM. J was trimmed by 5 bases and V by 1 base; bases with no gene match: 7. The CDR3 has 15 residues. Here the CDR3 DNA reads TGTGCCAGCAGTTTATCGGCGGGAGTGCGTGAGACCCAGTACTTC. Its protein is CASSLSAGVRETQYF.

A word on this clone: This same CDR3 is encoded by further DNA sequences in the sample. CDR3 loop: CASSPGVSYEQYF. The CDR3 region has the DNA TGTGCCAGCTCACCAGGCGTTTCCTACGAGCAGTACTTC. This chain joins TRBV18 and TRBJ2-7; unclear D gene. The V end lost 2 bases, the J end lost 1 base, and 6 bases lay between the germline ends. In germline, CDR1 is KGHSH, CDR2 LQKENI. This CDR3 comprises 13 residues.

V and J are TRBV25-1 and TRBJ2-7, with D possibly TRBD1 on 5 matching bases. V gave up 4 bases and J gave up 7 bases, with 20 bases separating them. Germline values: CDR1 MGHDK, CDR2 SYGVNS. This CDR3 is 15 amino acids long. As DNA, the CDR3 is TGTGCCAGCAGTGCCACTCCCTCGACAAGGGGTGAGCAGTACTTC. Translating it yields CASSATPSTRGEQYF.

The chain uses TRBV7-9 and TRBJ2-7; D may be TRBD1 (6 bases). V lost 1 base to trimming and J lost 0 bases, with 13 bases between them. The germline CDR1 and CDR2 sequences are SEHNR and FQNEAQ (reference sequence). This CDR3 is built from 16 residues. The CDR3 protein is CASSLGIGQSSYEQYF. CDR3 nucleotides: TGTGCCAGCAGCTTAGGTATTGGACAGAGCTCCTACGAGCAGTACTTC.

The V and J genes are TRBV4-1 and TRBJ1-5, with a tentative D call TRBD1 (6 bases). The germline gives CDR1 MGHRA, CDR2 YSYEKL. Trimming shortened V by 3 bases and J by 7 bases, and 16 bases separated the two germline ends. This CDR3 is 15 amino acids long. CDR3 sequence: CASSQTDGTGQPQHF. CDR3 DNA: TGCGCCAGCAGCCAGACAGACGGCACAGGGCAGCCCCAGCATTTT.

The genes are TRBV4-1 and TRBJ2-7; maybe TRBD2 (5 bases). The length of the CDR3 is 14 residues. CDR1 is MGHRA, CDR2 YSYEKL, per germline. Trimming removed 2 bases at V and 3 bases at J, with 11 bases between. DNA for the CDR3: TGCGCCAGCAGCCAACCTGACCGGGGCTACGAGCAGTACTTC. This gives the protein CASSQPDRGYEQYF.

The J gene is TRBJ2-5, the V gene TRBV7-9; D remains ambiguous. The J call may be incorrect, as the DNA end agrees better with TRBJ2-7. The CDR3 loop spans 12 amino acids. Germline V gene data show CDR1 as SEHNR and CDR2 as FQNEAQ (reference sequence). The chain's CDR3 is CASSLVRYEQYF. In nucleotides, the CDR3 is TGTGCCAGCAGCTTAGTTCGGTACGAGCAGTACTTC.

V and J are TRBV28 and TRBJ1-5, with D maybe TRBD1 (5 bases). Germline V lookup: CDR1 MDHEN, CDR2 SYDVKM. V gave up 8 bases and J gave up 5 bases, with 10 bases separating them. The CDR3 is made up of 12 amino acids. CDR3 sequence reads: CASGAGYQPQHF. The CDR3 DNA sequence: TGTGCCAGCGGGGCGGGGTATCAGCCCCAGCATTTT.

V usage is TRBV16 and J usage is TRBJ1-5, with D hard to call. The V and J ends lost 0 bases and 6 bases respectively, with 3 bases between them. CDR3 length: 12 amino acids. Germline values: CDR1 KGHSY, CDR2 FQNENV. The CDR3 DNA reads TGTGCCAGCAGCCAATCTTCTCAGCCCCAGCATTTT. Encoded protein: CASSQSSQPQHF.

This chain joins TRBV7-9 and TRBJ1-1, with D perhaps matching TRBD1 (6 bases). Germline CDR1 SEHNR, CDR2 FQNEAQ (reference sequence). V gave up 6 bases and J gave up 0 bases, with 17 bases separating them. CDR3 length: 16 residues. CDR3 coding DNA: TGTGCCAGCAGTCGAAGACAGGCCAACCTGAACACTGAAGCTTTCTTT. This sequence encodes CASSRRQANLNTEAFF.

This clone was seen a handful of times. This rearrangement joins TRBV28 to TRBJ1-1, with D hard to call. Germline CDR1 MDHEN, CDR2 SYDVKM. The CDR3 length is 11 residues. V gave up 5 bases and J gave up 6 bases, with 7 bases separating them. The CDR3 DNA follows: TGTGCCAGCAGTCCCGGGCCTGAAGCTTTCTTT. Its protein product is CASSPGPEAFF.

The V and J genes are TRBV6-5 and TRBJ2-7; 10 bases fit TRBD2. Germline V CDR1 and CDR2: MNHEY, SVGAGI. Unmatched junction bases numbered 9, after V lost 0 bases and J lost 7 bases. The CDR3 consists of 16 residues. DNA of the CDR3: TGTGCCAGCAGTTACTCCCGGCTAGCGGGAGTGGGTGAGCAGTACTTC. Amino acid sequence: CASSYSRLAGVGEQYF.

This chain joins TRBV30 and TRBJ2-2, with TRBD2 identical over 8 bases. Germline V gene sequence: CDR1 GTSNPN, CDR2 SVGIG (reference sequence). The CDR3 length is 17 residues. V dropped 1 base and J dropped 5; count of bases not matched to a gene: 12. CDR3 DNA sequence: TGTGCCTGGAGTGCCCACGGGGGGGAAATGGGGACCGGGGAGCTGTTTTTT. This encodes CAWSAHGGEMGTGELFF.

This chain links TRBV6-1 with TRBJ2-1; tentative D call: TRBD2 (6 bases). The CDR3 covers 17 residues. V was shortened by 0 bases and J by 0 bases, with 12 bases between the two germline ends. Germline V gene data show CDR1 as MNHNS and CDR2 as SASEGT. CDR3 protein: CASSEALADASYNEQFF. For the CDR3, the DNA is TGTGCCAGCAGTGAAGCTTTAGCGGACGCCTCCTACAATGAGCAGTTCTTC.

The chain uses TRBV19 and TRBJ1-5; 7 bases are shared with TRBD1. V was pared by 1 base and J by 0 bases, with 3 bases of the junction left unmatched. Germline V lookup: CDR1 LNHDA, CDR2 SQIVND (reference sequence). The CDR3 covers 16 residues. The CDR3: CASSIVGQVSNQPQHF. The CDR3 nucleotides are TGTGCCAGTAGTATAGTTGGACAGGTTAGCAATCAGCCCCAGCATTTT. The complete variable domain, with remaining parts taken from reference TRBV19 and TRBJ1-5, reads DGGITQSPKYLFRKEGQNVTLSCEQNLNHDAMYWYRQDPGQGLRLIYYSQIVNDFQKGDIAEGYSVSREKKESFPLTVTSAQKNPTAFYLCASSIVGQVSNQPQHFGDGTRLSIL.

The chain carries TRBV10-3 and TRBJ1-2, with 9 nucleotides matching TRBD1. This CDR3 spans 14 amino acids. CDR1 is ENHRY and CDR2 is SYGVKD in the germline V gene. V trimming: 0 bases; J trimming: 7 bases; junction bases outside the gene matches: 3. CDR3 sequence (DNA): TGTGCCATCAGTGAGTCGGGACAGGGCTCTGGCTACACCTTC. It codes for CAISESGQGSGYTF.

This chain links TRBV27 with TRBJ2-1, with 7 bases identical to TRBD2. V shed 4 bases, J shed 15 bases, and the junction held 12 bases outside the gene matches. The CDR3 runs 13 residues. CDR1 and CDR2 from the germline V gene are MNHEY and SMNVEV (reference sequence). The CDR3 nucleotides are TGTGCCAGCAGTTCCCCCCTTCGGACTAGTCCGTTCTTC. Protein sequence: CASSSPLRTSPFF.

The chain is built from TRBV6-1 and TRBJ2-1; TRBD2 aligns across 11 bases. The CDR3 loop spans 20 amino acids. The germline CDR1 and CDR2 sequences are MNHNS and SASEGT. Losses at the gene ends were 4 bases for V and 7 bases for J; bases not matched to a gene: 21. CDR3 protein: CASSVIPGQGRVAGGNEQFF. In DNA, the CDR3 is TGTGCCAGCAGTGTCATCCCGGGACAGGGAAGGGTAGCGGGAGGGAATGAGCAGTTCTTC.

This chain connects TRBV9 to TRBJ1-1, with D possibly being TRBD1 (6 bases). With 3 bases removed from V and 1 base from J, the gap between germline ends came to 22 bases. This CDR3 is 18 amino acids long. Germline V CDR1 and CDR2: SGDLS, YYNGEE. The CDR3 here is CASSEVRGPGGKNTEAFF. In DNA, the CDR3 is TGTGCCAGCAGCGAGGTTCGGGGGCCAGGAGGCAAGAACACTGAAGCTTTCTTT.

V usage is TRBV10-1 and J usage is TRBJ1-1; the D is unclear. V was shortened by 3 bases and J by 10 bases, with 18 bases between the two germline ends. From germline, CDR1 is WNHNN and CDR2 SYGVQD (reference sequence). The CDR3 runs 14 residues. The CDR3: CASSDRAEDTGAFF. The CDR3, as DNA: TGCGCCAGCAGTGACCGGGCCGAAGATACGGGAGCTTTCTTT.

V is TRBV18 and J is TRBJ1-2; 9 bases map to TRBD1. This CDR3 comprises 17 residues. CDR1 is KGHSH and CDR2 is LQKENI in the germline V gene. V shed 3 bases and J 8 bases; nucleotides not matched to a gene: 16. The CDR3 loop is CASSPQAGQGRGWGYTF. The DNA for the CDR3 is TGTGCCAGCTCACCGCAGGCAGGACAGGGGAGAGGATGGGGCTACACCTTC.

The rearrangement joins TRBV2 to TRBJ2-7; a weak D match, TRBD2 (5 bases). V was trimmed by 2 bases and J by 5 bases, leaving 10 bases between them. The CDR3 has 13 residues. Per the germline V gene, CDR1 is SNHLY and CDR2 is FYNNEI. The CDR3 region is CASSELAFNEQYF. The CDR3 DNA follows: TGTGCCAGCAGTGAATTAGCGTTCAACGAGCAGTACTTC. The full variable domain, rest sourced from reference TRBV2 and TRBJ2-7, is EPEVTQTPSHQVTQMGQEVILRCVPISNHLYFYWYRQILGQKVEFLVSFYNNEISEKSEIFDDQFSVERPDGSNFTLKIRSTKLEDSAMYFCASSELAFNEQYFGPGTRLTVT.

The chain employs TRBV5-6 and TRBJ2-7, with a weak D call TRBD1 (6 bases). The CDR3 length is 17 residues. CDR1 is SGHDT and CDR2 is YYEEEE in the germline V gene. The V end was cut by 4 bases, the J end by 1 base, with 21 bases between. The CDR3 sequence: CASSVRKQGPRSYEQYF. The CDR3 bases are TGTGCCAGCAGCGTCAGAAAACAGGGACCTAGATCCTACGAGCAGTACTTC.

The gene calls are TRBV7-9 and TRBJ2-7; D gene ambiguous. Germline-derived CDR1 and CDR2 are SEHNR and FQNEAQ (reference sequence). The CDR3 totals 13 residues. V was pared by 8 bases and J by 6 bases, with 17 bases between. The CDR3 loop reads CASSLVEGIEQYF. CDR3 nucleotides: TGTGCCAGCTCACTTGTAGAAGGTATCGAGCAGTACTTC. The complete variable domain, with remaining parts taken from reference TRBV7-9 and TRBJ2-7, reads DTGVSQNPRHKITKRGQNVTFRCDPISEHNRLYWYRQTLGQGPEFLTYFQNEAQLEKSRLLSDRFSAERPKGSFSTLEIQRTEQGDSAMYLCASSLVEGIEQYFGPGTRLTVT.

V gene TRBV7-9 combines with J gene TRBJ2-1, with D tentatively TRBD1 or TRBD2 (5 bases each). V shed 2 bases and J shed 9 bases, with 20 bases lying between them. This CDR3 spans 16 amino acids. Germline V lookup: CDR1 SEHNR, CDR2 FQNEAQ (reference sequence). The CDR3: CASSLFRASPVAEQFF. For the CDR3, the DNA is TGTGCCAGCAGCTTATTCAGGGCTAGCCCGGTCGCTGAGCAGTTCTTC.

A few counts support this clone. The rearrangement uses TRBV6-5 and TRBJ2-7; D is uncertain. Trimming took 0 bases from V and 3 from J, leaving 9 bases between them. CDR1 is MNHEY, CDR2 SVGAGI, per germline. The CDR3 runs to 14 residues. The DNA of the CDR3 is TGTGCCAGCAGTTACTCGAACCAGCACTACGAGCAGTACTTC. Translation gives CASSYSNQHYEQYF.

The chain couples TRBV10-3 to TRBJ2-7; 7 bases agree with TRBD2. The CDR3 length is 15 residues. CDR1 is ENHRY, CDR2 SYGVKD, per germline. With V trimmed by 6 bases and J by 2 bases, 10 bases remained unmatched. CDR3 in amino acids: CAIRSQPGLTYEQYF. The CDR3 region has the DNA TGTGCCATCAGGTCCCAGCCGGGACTAACCTACGAGCAGTACTTC.

The chain has TRBV9 and TRBJ2-3, with D possibly being TRBD1 or TRBD2 (5 bases each). Per the germline V gene, CDR1 is SGDLS and CDR2 is YYNGEE. There are 16 residues in the CDR3. V shed 4 bases and J shed 2 bases, with 17 bases lying between them. This chain's CDR3 is CASSPGTAISTDTQYF. The DNA of the CDR3 is TGTGCCAGCAGCCCCGGGACGGCAATTTCCACAGATACGCAGTATTTT.

The chain links TRBV5-6 to TRBJ2-1; D is ambiguous. CDR1 is SGHDT and CDR2 is YYEEEE in the germline V gene. The CDR3 loop spans 11 amino acids. The V end was cut by 2 bases, the J end by 5 bases, with 2 bases between. The DNA of the CDR3 is TGTGCCAGCAGCTTTAACAATGAGCAGTTCTTC. Protein: CASSFNNEQFF.